The text below deals with one T cell receptor beta chain. Germline CDR1 is LGHNA and CDR2 is YNFKEQ. There are 19 residues in the CDR3. The trim removed 0 bases at V and 1 base at J, leaving 9 bases unmatched. The data were obtained in a study of blood T cell repertoires in COVID-19. Study-level background: There were acute and convalescent COVID-19 samples, and they came from the United States, Italy and Spain. The analysed material was cDNA or gDNA that came from T cells, B-cell-depleted T cells, or PBMCs.

Per the authors' pipeline: Using reference gene primer amplification, nucleated cell counts were estimated. TCRdb keeps only in-frame clones here, not all; method: immunoSEQ multiplex PCR. That table is the source of V, J and clone size, and D and trimming were worked out from the DNA. The sample shows about 110,000 clones, roughly 85% of them seen only once. The material sequenced was peripheral blood. This chain connects TRBV4-2 to TRBJ2-5; 12 bases are a match to TRBD2. The receptor was derived from a woman over 75 with active or convalescent COVID-19. The CDR3 is CASSQEGLAGGLGQETQYF. In DNA, the CDR3 is TGTGCCAGCAGCCAAGAAGGTCTAGCGGGAGGGCTGGGCCAAGAGACCCAGTACTTC.